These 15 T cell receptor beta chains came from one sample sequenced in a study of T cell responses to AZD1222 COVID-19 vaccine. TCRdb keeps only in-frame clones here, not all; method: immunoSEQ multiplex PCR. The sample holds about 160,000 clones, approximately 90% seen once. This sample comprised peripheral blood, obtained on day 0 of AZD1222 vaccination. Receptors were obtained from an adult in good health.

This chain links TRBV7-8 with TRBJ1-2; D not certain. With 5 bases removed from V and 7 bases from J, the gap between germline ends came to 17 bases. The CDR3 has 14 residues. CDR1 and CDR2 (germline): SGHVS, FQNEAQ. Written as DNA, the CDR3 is TGTGCCAGCAGCGAAGACACCACTTTCTCTGGCTACACCTTC. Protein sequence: CASSEDTTFSGYTF.

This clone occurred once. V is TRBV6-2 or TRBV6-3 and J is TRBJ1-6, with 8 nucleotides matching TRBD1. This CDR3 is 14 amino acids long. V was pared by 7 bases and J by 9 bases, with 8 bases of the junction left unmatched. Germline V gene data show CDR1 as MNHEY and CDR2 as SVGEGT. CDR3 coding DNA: TGTGCCAGCACCCCACAGGGGGAGAGTTCACCCCTCCACTTT. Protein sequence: CASTPQGESSPLHF.

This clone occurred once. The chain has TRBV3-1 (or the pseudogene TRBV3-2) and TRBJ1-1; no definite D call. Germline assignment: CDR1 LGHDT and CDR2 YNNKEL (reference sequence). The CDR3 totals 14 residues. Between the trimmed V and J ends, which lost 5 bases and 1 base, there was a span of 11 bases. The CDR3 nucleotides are TGTGCCAGCAGCAGGGTTCTCGGGAACACTGAAGCTTTCTTT. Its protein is CASSRVLGNTEAFF.

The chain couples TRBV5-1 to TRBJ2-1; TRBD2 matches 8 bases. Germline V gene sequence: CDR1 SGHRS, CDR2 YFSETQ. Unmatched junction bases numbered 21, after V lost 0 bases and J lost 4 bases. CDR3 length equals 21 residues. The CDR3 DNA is TGCGCCAGCAGCTTGGGATTTGGGAGCGGTGCCCCGGGACTAGGTTACAATGAGCAGTTCTTC. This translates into CASSLGFGSGAPGLGYNEQFF.

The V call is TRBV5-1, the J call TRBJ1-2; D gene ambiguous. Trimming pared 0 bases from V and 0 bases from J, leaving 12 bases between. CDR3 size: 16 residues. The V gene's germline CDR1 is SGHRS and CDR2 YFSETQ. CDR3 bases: TGCGCCAGCAGCTTGGGGGAAAGCTTAGCTAACTATGGCTACACCTTC. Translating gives CASSLGESLANYGYTF.

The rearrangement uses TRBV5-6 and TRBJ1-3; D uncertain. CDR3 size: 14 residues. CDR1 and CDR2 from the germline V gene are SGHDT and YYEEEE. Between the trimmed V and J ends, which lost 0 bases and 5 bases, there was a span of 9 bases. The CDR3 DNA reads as TGTGCCAGCAGCTTGGCAACAGCGAGAAACACCATATATTTT. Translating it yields CASSLATARNTIYF.

This chain's CDR3 is CATSRGGTQYF. The CDR3 DNA reads as TGTGCCACCAGCAGAGGAGGCACGCAGTATTTT. The chain employs TRBV15 and TRBJ2-3; D remains unclear. Germline CDR1 LNHNV, CDR2 YYDKDF (reference sequence). This CDR3 region has 11 residues. V lost 1 base and J lost 9, with 5 bases in between.

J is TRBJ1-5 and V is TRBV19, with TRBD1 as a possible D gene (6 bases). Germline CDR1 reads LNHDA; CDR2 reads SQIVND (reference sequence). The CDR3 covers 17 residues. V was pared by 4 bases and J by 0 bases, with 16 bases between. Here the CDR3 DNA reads TGTGCCAGTAGTAGCCGCTCGACAGGTTATAGCAATCAGCCCCAGCATTTT. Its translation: CASSSRSTGYSNQPQHF.

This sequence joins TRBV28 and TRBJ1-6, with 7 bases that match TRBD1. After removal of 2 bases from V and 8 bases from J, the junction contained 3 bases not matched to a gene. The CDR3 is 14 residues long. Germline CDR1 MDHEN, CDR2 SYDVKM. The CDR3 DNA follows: TGTGCCAGCAGTTTAGGGGACAGTTATTCACCCCTCCACTTT. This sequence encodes CASSLGDSYSPLHF.

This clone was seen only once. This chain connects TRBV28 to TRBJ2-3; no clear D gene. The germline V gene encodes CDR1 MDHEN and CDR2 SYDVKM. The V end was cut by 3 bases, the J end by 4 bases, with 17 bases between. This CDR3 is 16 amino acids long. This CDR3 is CASSFVLGAVADTQYF. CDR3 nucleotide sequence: TGTGCCAGCAGTTTTGTTCTGGGCGCAGTTGCAGATACGCAGTATTTT.

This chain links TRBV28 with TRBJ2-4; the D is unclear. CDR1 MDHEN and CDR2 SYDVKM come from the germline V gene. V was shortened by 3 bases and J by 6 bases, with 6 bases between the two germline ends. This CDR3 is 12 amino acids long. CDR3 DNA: TGTGCCAGCAGTTTTGAGCGAAACATTCAGTACTTC. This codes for CASSFERNIQYF.

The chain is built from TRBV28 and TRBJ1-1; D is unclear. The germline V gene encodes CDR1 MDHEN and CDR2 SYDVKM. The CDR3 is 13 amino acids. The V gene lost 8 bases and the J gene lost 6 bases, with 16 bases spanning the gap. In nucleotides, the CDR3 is TGTGCCAGCCAAGGATCCCGTCCCCCTGAAGCTTTCTTT. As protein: CASQGSRPPEAFF.

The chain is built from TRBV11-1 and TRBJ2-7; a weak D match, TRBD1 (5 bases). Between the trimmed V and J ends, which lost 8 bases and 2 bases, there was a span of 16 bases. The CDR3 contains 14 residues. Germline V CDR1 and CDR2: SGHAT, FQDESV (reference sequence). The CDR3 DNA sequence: TGTGCCAGCTCTTTTCAGGGAATCGCCTACGAGCAGTACTTC. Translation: CASSFQGIAYEQYF.

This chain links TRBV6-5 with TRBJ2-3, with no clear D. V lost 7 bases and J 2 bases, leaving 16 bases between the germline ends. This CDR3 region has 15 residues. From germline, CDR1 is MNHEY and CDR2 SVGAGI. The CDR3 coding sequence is TGTGCCAGCAAACTGACCACGGCCGCCACAGATACGCAGTATTTT. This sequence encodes CASKLTTAATDTQYF.

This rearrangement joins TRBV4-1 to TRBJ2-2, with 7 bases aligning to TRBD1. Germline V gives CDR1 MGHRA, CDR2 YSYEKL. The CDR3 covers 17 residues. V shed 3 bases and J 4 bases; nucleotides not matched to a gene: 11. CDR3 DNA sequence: TGCGCCAGCAGCCAGGCCACAGGGGTGGCCCTCACCGGGGAGCTGTTTTTT. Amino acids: CASSQATGVALTGELFF.